These 2 T cell receptor beta chains originate from one sample sequenced in a study of shared clonotypes between healthy human individuals. Data came from immunoSEQ multiplex PCR; TCRdb stores just in-frame clones and leaves some out. The repertoire includes roughly 520,000 clones, about 96% of them detected once, and about 0.067% sits in the top ten. The material sequenced was naive CD4+ T cells sorted from blood. Subset denoted: CD45RA+ positively selected. All receptors derive from a woman in her twenties or thirties in good health.

The V call is TRBV4-1, the J call TRBJ2-7; 7 nucleotides line up with TRBD2. Germline V gene sequence: CDR1 MGHRA, CDR2 YSYEKL. J was trimmed by 0 bases and V by 6 bases; bases with no gene match: 8. This CDR3 spans 15 amino acids. CDR3 amino acids: CASRLASGSSYEQYF. DNA for the CDR3: TGCGCCAGCAGACTCGCTAGCGGAAGCTCCTACGAGCAGTACTTC.

This chain joins TRBV15 and TRBJ2-2; 8 bases match TRBD1. The junction had 9 bases not matched to a gene; V was cut back by 0 bases and J by 6 bases. The CDR3 is made up of 17 amino acids. Germline assignment: CDR1 LNHNV and CDR2 YYDKDF (reference sequence). The CDR3 nucleotides are TGTGCCACCAGCAGAGACAGGGGGCTCTTTGACGCCGGGGAGCTGTTTTTT. Its protein is CATSRDRGLFDAGELFF.